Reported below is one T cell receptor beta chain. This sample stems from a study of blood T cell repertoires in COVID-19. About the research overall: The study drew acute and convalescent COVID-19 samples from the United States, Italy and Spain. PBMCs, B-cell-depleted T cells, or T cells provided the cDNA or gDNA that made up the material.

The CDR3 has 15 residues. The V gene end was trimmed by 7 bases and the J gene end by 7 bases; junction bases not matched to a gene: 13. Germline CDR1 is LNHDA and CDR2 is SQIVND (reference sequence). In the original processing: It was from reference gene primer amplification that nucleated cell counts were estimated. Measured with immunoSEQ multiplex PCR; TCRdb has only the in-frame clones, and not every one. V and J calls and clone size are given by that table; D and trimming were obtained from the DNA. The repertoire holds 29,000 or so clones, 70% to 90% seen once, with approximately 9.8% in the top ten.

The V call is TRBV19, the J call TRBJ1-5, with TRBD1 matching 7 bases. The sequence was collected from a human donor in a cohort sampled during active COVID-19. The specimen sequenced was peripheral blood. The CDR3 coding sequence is TGTGCCAGTAACCCGACAGGGATCAGGGCCCAGCCCCAGCATTTT. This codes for CASNPTGIRAQPQHF.